Below are 23 T cell receptor beta chains sequenced from a single sample in a study of CD8+ T cells in alopecia areata. After isolation, RNA underwent reverse transcription to generate cDNA as the sequencing template. Generated by immunoSEQ multiplex PCR, the TCRdb table keeps only in-frame clones and is missing some. The sample shows about 150,000 clones, roughly 48% of them seen only once. The specimen was CD4+ T cells sorted from blood. These receptors were obtained from a human donor with alopecia areata.

The chain uses TRBV5-1 and TRBJ2-7, with D possibly TRBD2 on 5 matching bases. The V and J ends lost 4 bases and 4 bases respectively, with 21 bases between them. Germline lookup yields CDR1 SGHRS and CDR2 YFSETQ. CDR3 size: 16 residues. The CDR3 region has the DNA TGCGCCAGCAGCCCGAACGGGAATCTACCGAAGTACGAGCAGTACTTC. Protein sequence: CASSPNGNLPKYEQYF.

The V gene is TRBV5-1, the J gene TRBJ1-5; no reliable D call. V was shortened by 0 bases and J by 4 bases, with 11 bases between the two germline ends. This CDR3 spans 15 amino acids. Looked up from germline, CDR1 is SGHRS and CDR2 is YFSETQ. CDR3 bases: TGCGCCAGCAGCTTGGAGGGTATCGGGAATCAGCCCCAGCATTTT. Residues: CASSLEGIGNQPQHF.

The V gene is TRBV15, the J gene TRBJ1-2; D is unclear. This CDR3 has 12 residues. Germline loops: CDR1 LNHNV, CDR2 YYDKDF (reference sequence). Trimming removed 1 base from V and 9 bases from J, with 9 bases in between. CDR3 coding DNA: TGTGCCACCAGCAGAGGTAGGAGTAGCTACACCTTC. This encodes CATSRGRSSYTF.

This clone was counted between two and nine times. This chain uses TRBV5-1 with TRBJ2-5; 10 nucleotides match TRBD2. V was pared by 0 bases and J by 4 bases, with 9 bases of the junction left unmatched. In germline, CDR1 is SGHRS, CDR2 YFSETQ. The CDR3 is 17 residues long. The CDR3 sequence is CASSLGGPSGRGETQYF. For the CDR3, the DNA is TGCGCCAGCAGCTTGGGGGGTCCTAGCGGGAGAGGAGAGACCCAGTACTTC.

This clone came up a few times. CDR3 sequence reads: CASSYFGVTEAFF. In DNA, the CDR3 is TGTGCCAGCAGTTACTTCGGGGTCACTGAAGCTTTCTTT. The V and J genes are TRBV6-5 and TRBJ1-1; no clear D. This CDR3 is 13 amino acids long. The V end was cut by 1 base, the J end by 4 bases, with 7 bases between. Germline lookup yields CDR1 MNHEY and CDR2 SVGAGI.

This chain connects TRBV25-1 to TRBJ2-1; 7 bases line up with TRBD2. This CDR3 has 14 residues. Germline V gene lookup returns CDR1 MGHDK and CDR2 SYGVNS. Losses at the gene ends were 4 bases for V and 3 bases for J; bases not matched to a gene: 3. The CDR3: CASSGRDYYNEQFF. The CDR3 DNA sequence: TGTGCCAGCAGTGGTCGGGACTACTACAATGAGCAGTTCTTC. Combining the CDR3 with reference TRBV25-1 and TRBJ2-1 gives the whole variable domain EADIYQTPRYLVIGTGKKITLECSQTMGHDKMYWYQQDPGMELHLIHYSYGVNSTEKGDLSSESTVSRIRTEHFPLTLESARPSHTSQYLCASSGRDYYNEQFFGPGTRLTVL.

The chain uses TRBV7-2 and TRBJ2-5; D is undetermined. V lost 0 bases to trimming and J lost 1 base, with 9 bases between them. This CDR3 spans 15 amino acids. Per germline, CDR1 SGHTA and CDR2 FQGNSA. This chain's CDR3 is CASSLAGYFQETQYF. CDR3 DNA sequence: TGTGCCAGCAGCTTAGCGGGCTATTTCCAAGAGACCCAGTACTTC.

The V call is TRBV2, the J call TRBJ2-3; D possibly corresponds to TRBD1 (6 bases). Germline V gene sequence: CDR1 SNHLY, CDR2 FYNNEI. V gave up 4 bases and J gave up 5 bases, with 13 bases separating them. This CDR3 has 14 amino acids. The CDR3 loop reads CASSAAGVEDTQYF. The CDR3 DNA is TGTGCCAGCAGTGCCGCAGGGGTTGAAGATACGCAGTATTTT.

The chain has TRBV11-2 and TRBJ2-1, with 15 bases lining up with TRBD2. With V trimmed by 1 base and J by 7 bases, 8 bases remained unmatched. The CDR3 has 18 residues. CDR1 SGHAT and CDR2 FQNNGV come from the germline V gene. CDR3 residues: CASSLVSGLAGGKNEQFF. The CDR3 coding sequence is TGTGCCAGCAGCTTAGTTTCTGGACTAGCGGGAGGGAAAAATGAGCAGTTCTTC.

The gene calls are TRBV7-9 and TRBJ2-1; D is unresolved. There are 13 residues in the CDR3. Trimming pared 1 base from V and 5 bases from J, leaving 6 bases between. CDR1 is SEHNR, CDR2 FQNEAQ, per germline (reference sequence). CDR3 loop: CASSLDLHNEQFF. The CDR3 DNA reads TGTGCCAGCAGCTTAGACCTACACAATGAGCAGTTCTTC.

The chain employs TRBV5-6 and TRBJ2-1, with 7 positions matching TRBD2. Per germline, CDR1 SGHDT and CDR2 YYEEEE. J lost 6 bases, V lost 0 bases, and 12 bases had no gene match. This CDR3 contains 17 residues. CDR3 loop: CASSLVFELAISNEQFF. In DNA form, the CDR3 reads TGTGCCAGCAGCTTGGTCTTCGAACTAGCGATCTCCAATGAGCAGTTCTTC. Supplemented by reference TRBV5-6 and TRBJ2-1, the full variable domain reads DAGVTQSPTHLIKTRGQQVTLRCSPKSGHDTVSWYQQALGQGPQFIFQYYEEEERQRGNFPDRFSGHQFPNYSSELNVNALLLGDSALYLCASSLVFELAISNEQFFGPGTRLTVL.

The gene calls are TRBV2 and TRBJ2-5; D is undetermined. V gave up 7 bases and J gave up 5 bases, with 14 bases separating them. The germline gives CDR1 SNHLY, CDR2 FYNNEI. This CDR3 has 13 amino acids. CDR3 in DNA: TGTGCCAGCAAATCCCCGGTAGTTGAGACCCAGTACTTC. It is translated as CASKSPVVETQYF.

CDR3 region: CAWSVRGGNTEAFF. CDR3 nucleotides: TGTGCCTGGAGTGTAAGGGGCGGGAACACTGAAGCTTTCTTT. This sequence joins TRBV30 and TRBJ1-1; D may be TRBD1 (5 bases). The CDR3 is made up of 14 amino acids. Germline-derived CDR1 and CDR2 are GTSNPN and SVGIG (reference sequence). The V end was cut by 0 bases, the J end by 1 base, with 9 bases between.

The chain carries TRBV6-5 and TRBJ2-7, with D possibly being TRBD1 or TRBD2 (6 bases each). CDR1 and CDR2 from the germline V gene are MNHEY and SVGAGI. Between the trimmed V and J ends, which lost 2 bases and 3 bases, there was a span of 11 bases. The CDR3 extends over 14 amino acids. The CDR3 spells CASSYGRGLYEQYF. For the CDR3, the DNA is TGTGCCAGCAGTTACGGTCGGGGGCTCTACGAGCAGTACTTC.

By its share, this clone is medium-sized (0.01 to 0.1%). J is TRBJ2-7 and V is TRBV11-2; D may correspond to TRBD1 or TRBD2 (7 bases each). Trimming removed 0 bases from V and 12 bases from J, with 15 bases in between. This CDR3 is built from 13 residues. Germline CDR1 reads SGHAT; CDR2 reads FQNNGV. The CDR3 bases are TGTGCCAGCAGCTTAGACCGACAGGGAGGGCGGTACTTC. It yields the protein CASSLDRQGGRYF.

This clone was counted a few times. The chain carries TRBV19 and TRBJ1-1; possibly TRBD1 for D (5 bases). Trimming removed 7 bases from V and 1 base from J, with 13 bases in between. This CDR3 is built from 14 residues. Per germline, CDR1 LNHDA and CDR2 SQIVND (reference sequence). DNA for the CDR3: TGTGCCAGTACCCCGGGACGGACGAACACTGAAGCTTTCTTT. It codes for CASTPGRTNTEAFF.

V gene TRBV29-1 combines with J gene TRBJ1-2; the match to TRBD1 covers 8 bases. The CDR3 contains 12 residues. Germline V CDR1 and CDR2: SQVTM, ANQGSEA. After removal of 7 bases from V and 8 bases from J, the junction contained 9 bases not matched to a gene. The CDR3 region is CSAWTGREGYTF. CDR3 nucleotides: TGCAGCGCCTGGACAGGGAGGGAGGGCTACACCTTC.

The gene calls are TRBV29-1 and TRBJ2-2, with D tentatively TRBD1 or TRBD2 (5 bases each). Trimming cost V 7 bases and J 6 bases, with 12 bases left between them. From germline, CDR1 is SQVTM and CDR2 ANQGSEA. This CDR3 region has 12 residues. CDR3 protein: CSGGSVSGELFF. The CDR3 nucleotides are TGCAGCGGGGGGTCCGTCTCCGGGGAGCTGTTTTTT.

This clone occurred once. CDR3 region: CASSAMNRDGETQYF. The CDR3 nucleotides read TGTGCCAGCAGCGCGATGAACAGGGATGGCGAGACCCAGTACTTC. The chain uses TRBV5-4 and TRBJ2-5; possible D gene TRBD1, 6 bases. Germline values: CDR1 SGHNT, CDR2 YYREEE (reference sequence). V gave up 4 bases and J gave up 5 bases, with 18 bases separating them. This CDR3 has 15 residues.

This chain joins TRBV2 and TRBJ2-7, with D unclear. This CDR3 spans 11 amino acids. Germline-derived CDR1 and CDR2 are SNHLY and FYNNEI. Trimming pared 2 bases from V and 6 bases from J, leaving 5 bases between. CDR3 region: CASSEYAEQYF. The CDR3 nucleotides are TGTGCCAGCAGTGAATATGCCGAGCAGTACTTC.

This chain uses TRBV30 with TRBJ1-2; D ambiguous. The CDR3 has 16 residues. V lost 0 bases and J 5 bases, leaving 19 bases between the germline ends. Per the germline V gene, CDR1 is GTSNPN and CDR2 is SVGIG (reference sequence). CDR3 in DNA: TGTGCCTGGAGTGTTGGTCCCCCGGTCCTGTCATATGGCTACACCTTC. Its protein product is CAWSVGPPVLSYGYTF.

V is TRBV7-9 and J is TRBJ2-3, with D uncertain. Between the trimmed V and J ends, which lost 1 base and 6 bases, there was a span of 5 bases. The length of the CDR3 is 12 residues. The V gene's germline CDR1 is SEHNR and CDR2 FQNEAQ (reference sequence). The CDR3 bases are TGTGCCAGCAGCTTAGTAGCCGATACGCAGTATTTT. Translation: CASSLVADTQYF.

This clone showed up just a few times. The chain links TRBV23-1 to TRBJ1-2, with D possibly matching TRBD1 (5 bases). TRBV23-1 is an open reading frame whose function is uncertain. There are 14 residues in the CDR3. Trimming took 4 bases from V and 4 from J, leaving 13 bases between them. CDR3 protein: CASSRRGTSYGYTF. CDR3 coding DNA: TGCGCCAGCAGTCGTCGGGGGACTAGCTATGGCTACACCTTC.